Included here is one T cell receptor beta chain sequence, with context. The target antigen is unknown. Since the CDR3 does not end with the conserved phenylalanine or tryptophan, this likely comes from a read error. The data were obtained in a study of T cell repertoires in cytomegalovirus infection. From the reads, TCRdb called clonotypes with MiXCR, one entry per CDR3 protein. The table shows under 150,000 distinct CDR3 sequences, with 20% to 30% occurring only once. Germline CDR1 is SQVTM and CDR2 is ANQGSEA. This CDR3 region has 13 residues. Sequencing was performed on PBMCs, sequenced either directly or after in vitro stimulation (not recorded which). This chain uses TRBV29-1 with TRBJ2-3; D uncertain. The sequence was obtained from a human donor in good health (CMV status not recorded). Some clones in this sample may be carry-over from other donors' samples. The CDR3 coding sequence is TGCAGTGCCAGACTCGACCCCACAGATACGCAGTATGAT. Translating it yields CSARLDPTDTQYD.